This TCR beta chain was captured in a study of T cell clonality in common variable immunodeficiency. Study-level results: CVID patient heterogeneity limited repertoire-clinical complication correlations.

Per germline, CDR1 DFQATT and CDR2 SNEGSKA (reference sequence). The CDR3 contains 12 residues. The ends were cut back, 0 bases at V and 5 bases at J, with 8 bases in the middle. Some clones are missing from TCRdb's copy, which holds only in-frame ones; the method was immunoSEQ multiplex PCR. The repertoire shows approximately 40,000 clones, none seen only once; the top ten take over 9%. There are many counts of this clone. Its antigen is undetermined. The CDR3 extends 3 residues past the end of the read, so its final part is completed from the germline J gene. Both groups were predominantly of Caucasian heritage.

This rearrangement joins TRBV20-1 to TRBJ2-7; D ambiguous. Sequencing was carried out using peripheral blood mononuclear cells. The receptor was isolated from a person aged 18 to 75 in good health. The CDR3 bases that were read are TGCAGTGCTAGAGATCCCCCGGACGAG. Its translation is CSARDPPDE. In full, the CDR3 is CSARDPPDEQYF.